Listed here are 31 T cell receptor beta chains from one sample, sequenced in a study of post-analysis software for immune sequencing data. The antigens for these receptors are not known. Each TCR beta cDNA library carried unique molecular identifiers. From the PCR reads, TCRdb called clonotypes with MiXCR, one entry per CDR3 protein. The profile shows about 770,000 distinct CDR3 sequences, 35% to 55% of them singletons. Study-wide findings and caveats: There were several TRBV segments more frequent in patients than controls, and TRBV5-6, TRBV5-1 and TRBV20-1 were among them.

The sample comprised blood. These receptors all stem from a girl between 5 and 17 years old with multiple sclerosis.

As regards this clonotype: A read error may produce the germline difference seen at one junction end. The chain uses TRBV29-1 and TRBJ2-1; D may be TRBD1 (6 bases). CDR3 length: 14 amino acids. Germline CDR1 reads SQVTM; CDR2 reads ANQGSEA. CDR3 residues: CSVEALMWDNEPFF. CDR3 in DNA: TGCAGCGTTGAAGCCCTGATGTGGGACAATGAGCCGTTCTTC.

This rearrangement joins TRBV7-9 to TRBJ2-7, with 7 bases that match TRBD2. There are 16 residues in the CDR3. The V gene's germline CDR1 is SEHNR and CDR2 FQNEAQ (reference sequence). With V trimmed by 1 base and J by 3 bases, 9 bases remained unmatched. The CDR3 loop is CASSLGTREGFYEQYF. The CDR3 DNA is TGTGCCAGCAGCTTAGGGACCAGGGAGGGGTTCTACGAGCAGTACTTC.

This sequence joins TRBV6-2 or TRBV6-3 and TRBJ1-5, with a weak D call TRBD1 (5 bases). The germline V and J ends were trimmed by 2 bases and 4 bases, with 18 bases remaining between them. CDR1 and CDR2 (germline): MNHEY, SVGEGT. This CDR3 is 17 amino acids long. This CDR3 reads CASSYRVGQGMNQPQHF. For the CDR3, the DNA is TGTGCCAGCAGTTACCGAGTGGGGCAGGGAATGAATCAGCCCCAGCATTTT.

The sample holds one count of this clonotype. The chain recombines TRBV10-2 with TRBJ2-2; D is possibly TRBD1 (6 bases). Trimming stripped 0 bases from V and 4 bases from J, with 9 bases between. Germline V gene sequence: CDR1 WSHSY, CDR2 SAAADI. This CDR3 is built from 15 residues. DNA for the CDR3: TGCGCCAGCAGTGAGTCGCCAGGGGCCACCGGGGAGCTGTTTTTT. This sequence encodes CASSESPGATGELFF.

The CDR3 sequence: CASRTGEIGNQPQHF. CDR3 DNA: TGTGCCAGCAGAACAGGGGAGATTGGCAATCAGCCCCAGCATTTT. J is TRBJ1-5 and V is TRBV28; 7 bases line up with TRBD1. The V and J ends lost 6 bases and 2 bases, in that order; junction bases with no gene match: 7. The CDR3 is 15 residues long. Germline V gene data show CDR1 as MDHEN and CDR2 as SYDVKM.

This clonotype was picked up a small number of times. The V call is TRBV12-3 or TRBV12-4, the J call TRBJ2-3, with 9 bases matching TRBD2. After removal of 5 bases from V and 9 bases from J, the junction contained 15 bases not matched to a gene. The CDR3 is made up of 16 amino acids. The CDR3 DNA reads TGTGCCAGCAGTAATCGTATGAATAGCGGGAGTAACACGCAGTATTTT. Translating it yields CASSNRMNSGSNTQYF.

This chain joins TRBV7-2 and TRBJ2-3, with D perhaps matching TRBD1 or TRBD2 (5 bases each). Germline V CDR1 and CDR2: SGHTA, FQGNSA. This CDR3 region has 14 residues. V gave up 5 bases and J gave up 6 bases, with 15 bases separating them. CDR3 sequence (DNA): TGTGCCAGCAGCGCCCTGAGGGGTGGGGATACGCAGTATTTT. Its translation is CASSALRGGDTQYF.

The gene calls are TRBV7-9 and TRBJ1-1, with unresolved D. V lost 2 bases and J lost 6, with 10 bases in between. CDR1 and CDR2 from the germline V gene are SEHNR and FQNEAQ (reference sequence). This CDR3 has 13 residues. CDR3 region: CASSLLSAPEAFF. CDR3 coding DNA: TGTGCCAGCAGCTTACTAAGCGCTCCTGAAGCTTTCTTT.

The CDR3 reads CASSSRPGLETQYF. DNA of the CDR3: TGTGCCAGCAGCTCCCGGCCGGGACTAGAGACCCAGTACTTC. This chain links TRBV7-8 with TRBJ2-5, with D possibly being TRBD2 (6 bases). The V end lost 4 bases, the J end lost 4 bases, and 13 bases lay between the germline ends. The CDR3 covers 14 residues. Germline CDR1 is SGHVS and CDR2 is FQNEAQ.

V and J are TRBV20-1 and TRBJ2-1, with 10 positions matching TRBD2. CDR3 length: 15 amino acids. Germline V CDR1 and CDR2: DFQATT, SNEGSKA (reference sequence). With 6 bases clipped from V and 6 bases from J, the junction kept 11 bases outside the gene matches. CDR3 region: CSADDGTSVTNEQFF. CDR3 DNA sequence: TGCAGTGCGGACGACGGGACTAGCGTTACCAATGAGCAGTTCTTC.

This clonotype was picked up a small number of times. The chain is built from TRBV4-1 and TRBJ1-2; D is ambiguous. The CDR3 totals 13 residues. The germline V and J ends were trimmed by 0 bases and 8 bases, with 10 bases remaining between them. The germline V gene has CDR1 MGHRA and CDR2 YSYEKL. Here the CDR3 DNA reads TGCGCCAGCAGCCAAGATATCCCGGGGGGCTACACCTTC. Its protein product is CASSQDIPGGYTF.

This clonotype appeared a few times. This chain connects TRBV27 to TRBJ2-1, with no clear D. Per the germline V gene, CDR1 is MNHEY and CDR2 is SMNVEV (reference sequence). V lost 3 bases to trimming and J lost 6 bases, with 9 bases between them. This CDR3 contains 13 residues. CDR3 sequence: CASSLHSGNEQFF. The CDR3 region has the DNA TGTGCCAGCAGTTTGCATTCGGGCAATGAGCAGTTCTTC.

This clonotype turned up a few times. CDR3: CSVTSGWQGEQFF. CDR3 DNA: TGCAGCGTGACTAGCGGGTGGCAAGGGGAGCAGTTCTTC. V and J are TRBV29-1 and TRBJ2-1; 10 positions agree with TRBD2. The trim removed 6 bases at V and 10 bases at J, leaving 9 bases unmatched. This CDR3 is built from 13 residues. Germline V gene lookup returns CDR1 SQVTM and CDR2 ANQGSEA.

In this sample, this clonotype turned up a few times. J is TRBJ2-7 and V is TRBV24-1; 8 bases are a match to TRBD1. The germline V gene encodes CDR1 KGHDR and CDR2 SFDVKD. This CDR3 has 14 amino acids. The V segment lost 7 bases and the J segment 2 bases; nucleotides outside the gene matches: 6. The DNA of the CDR3 is TGTGCCACCAGCGAGGACAGGGTGCCCTACGAGCAGTACTTC. Amino acids: CATSEDRVPYEQYF.

The chain recombines TRBV28 with TRBJ2-5, with TRBD1 matching over 7 bases. CDR1 and CDR2 (germline): MDHEN, SYDVKM. The CDR3 consists of 13 residues. Losses at the gene ends were 7 bases for V and 3 bases for J; bases not matched to a gene: 5. The CDR3 coding sequence is TGTGCCAGCAACGGGGACAGTGAAGAGACCCAGTACTTC. Encoded protein: CASNGDSEETQYF.

The chain combines TRBV7-2 with TRBJ2-3, with no clear D. Germline CDR1 is SGHTA and CDR2 is FQGNSA. V was pared by 4 bases and J by 6 bases, with 11 bases between. The CDR3 is made up of 13 amino acids. In nucleotides, the CDR3 is TGTGCCAGCAGCTGGCCGTCGTCCGATACGCAGTATTTT. Protein sequence: CASSWPSSDTQYF.

J is TRBJ1-1 and V is TRBV6-5; no clear D. Per germline, CDR1 MNHEY and CDR2 SVGAGI. The length of the CDR3 is 12 residues. Trimming pared 0 bases from V and 1 base from J, leaving 0 bases between. CDR3 DNA sequence: TGTGCCAGCAGTTACTCGAACACTGAAGCTTTCTTT. As protein: CASSYSNTEAFF.

This chain uses TRBV7-2 with TRBJ1-5; D possibly corresponds to TRBD1 (5 bases). Trimming removed 2 bases from V and 4 bases from J, with 15 bases in between. This CDR3 comprises 16 residues. CDR1 is SGHTA, CDR2 FQGNSA, per germline. The CDR3: CASSLIGGLPNQPQHF. The CDR3 DNA sequence: TGTGCCAGCAGCTTAATCGGGGGACTCCCTAATCAGCCCCAGCATTTT.

The V and J genes are TRBV10-3 and TRBJ2-5; TRBD2 agrees at 13 bases. CDR3 length: 18 amino acids. Germline CDR1 ENHRY, CDR2 SYGVKD. V lost 5 bases, J lost 0 bases, and 9 bases stayed unmatched. CDR3 nucleotide sequence: TGTGCCATCAGTCGGACTAGCGGGAGCGATACTTACCAAGAGACCCAGTACTTC. It codes for CAISRTSGSDTYQETQYF.

The chain carries TRBV6-4 and TRBJ2-7; TRBD2 might be the D (5 bases). The V gene's germline CDR1 is MRHNA and CDR2 SNTAGT. Trimming took 6 bases from V and 3 from J, leaving 15 bases between them. The length of the CDR3 is 14 residues. In DNA, the CDR3 is TGTGCCAGCAGAGCAAGGACTCACAGCTACGAGCAGTACTTC. Its translation is CASRARTHSYEQYF.

This clonotype was recorded only once. The chain recombines TRBV12-3 or TRBV12-4 with TRBJ1-2; D is perhaps TRBD1 (5 bases). This CDR3 is 16 amino acids long. Trimming shortened V by 2 bases and J by 8 bases, and 21 bases separated the two germline ends. This CDR3 reads CASSLYPAQGSSGYTF. The CDR3 coding sequence is TGTGCCAGCAGTTTATACCCCGCTCAGGGTTCCTCGGGCTACACCTTC.

Regarding this clonotype: Sequence at one end of the junction differs from germline and may be a read error. The V gene is TRBV24-1, the J gene TRBJ2-1; no clear D gene. The CDR3 runs 16 residues. Germline assignment: CDR1 KGHDR and CDR2 SFDVKD. Here the CDR3 DNA reads TGTGCCACCAGTGATTTGGTATCGGGTTCCTACAATGAGCTGTTCTTC. This codes for CATSDLVSGSYNELFF.

This clonotype was detected only a few times. This chain connects TRBV20-1 to TRBJ2-3; D remains ambiguous. Germline-derived CDR1 and CDR2 are DFQATT and SNEGSKA (reference sequence). V lost 0 bases and J lost 2, with 15 bases in between. This CDR3 spans 16 amino acids. CDR3 region: CSARDIVGRYTDTQYF. The CDR3 DNA reads TGCAGTGCTAGAGATATCGTAGGTCGATACACAGATACGCAGTATTTT.

The J gene is TRBJ2-3, the V gene TRBV20-1, with 10 bases identical to TRBD2. Trimming took 6 bases from V and 4 from J; bases not matched to a gene: 10. The CDR3 totals 15 residues. The germline CDR1 and CDR2 sequences are DFQATT and SNEGSKA (reference sequence). The CDR3: CSAGEREGGADTQYF. CDR3 nucleotide sequence: TGCAGTGCGGGAGAGCGGGAGGGGGGGGCAGATACGCAGTATTTT.

CDR3 region: CSVARIGAYNEQFF. The CDR3 nucleotides are TGCAGCGTTGCTCGCATTGGGGCCTACAATGAGCAGTTCTTC. The rearrangement joins TRBV29-1 to TRBJ2-1, with D unresolved. The ends were cut back, 4 bases at V and 2 bases at J, with 12 bases in the middle. CDR1 SQVTM and CDR2 ANQGSEA come from the germline V gene. The CDR3 runs 14 residues.

This clonotype occurred once. The chain couples TRBV6-1 to TRBJ2-5; either TRBD1 or TRBD2 may fit D (5 bases each). This CDR3 contains 15 residues. V was trimmed by 2 bases and J by 1 base, leaving 11 bases between them. CDR1 and CDR2 from the germline V gene are MNHNS and SASEGT. CDR3 in DNA: TGTGCCAGCAGTGAACTATGGGGGTCCCAAGAGACCCAGTACTTC. This encodes CASSELWGSQETQYF.

V gene TRBV12-3 or TRBV12-4 combines with J gene TRBJ2-5, with D hard to call. V was pared by 5 bases and J by 2 bases, with 6 bases between. The CDR3 totals 12 residues. The CDR3 DNA sequence: TGTGCCAGCAGTAACCCTCAAGAGACCCAGTACTTC. Translation: CASSNPQETQYF.

The rearrangement joins TRBV7-2 to TRBJ1-6; 7 bases map to TRBD1. Looked up from germline, CDR1 is SGHTA and CDR2 is FQGNSA. V gave up 1 base and J gave up 9 bases; unmatched junction bases: 6. CDR3 length: 15 residues. CDR3 nucleotides: TGTGCCAGCAGCTTAGAGGGGGCAGGTAGTTCACCCCTCCACTTT. Amino acid sequence: CASSLEGAGSSPLHF.

The sample holds a few counts of this clonotype. This chain links TRBV7-2 with TRBJ2-7; tentatively, D is TRBD2 (6 bases). In germline, CDR1 is SGHTA, CDR2 FQGNSA. Trimming removed 3 bases at V and 0 bases at J, with 9 bases between. The CDR3 spans 14 residues. The CDR3 DNA reads TGTGCCAGCAGCTTGGACTACTTCTCCTACGAGCAGTACTTC. Its translation: CASSLDYFSYEQYF. The full variable domain, with the rest looked up from reference TRBV7-2 and TRBJ2-7, is GAGVSQSPSNKVTEKGKDVELRCDPISGHTALYWYRQSLGQGLEFLIYFQGNSAPDKSGLPSDRFSAERTGGSVSTLTIQRTQQEDSAVYLCASSLDYFSYEQYFGPGTRLTVT.

The chain couples TRBV27 to TRBJ1-5; no definite D call. Deletions cut 5 bases from V and 2 bases from J, with 13 bases between. The CDR3 is 15 residues long. The V gene's germline CDR1 is MNHEY and CDR2 SMNVEV (reference sequence). The CDR3 loop is CASSALPVGNQPQHF. CDR3 nucleotides: TGTGCCAGCAGTGCACTTCCAGTTGGCAATCAGCCCCAGCATTTT.

This clonotype was counted between two and nine times. This chain uses TRBV7-2 with TRBJ2-7; TRBD2 matches at 7 bases. The J call could be wrong; TRBJ2-5 is a better fit for the DNA end. CDR3 length equals 15 residues. In germline, CDR1 is SGHTA, CDR2 FQGNSA. The CDR3 DNA reads TGTGCCAGCAGCTTAGGGGGAGGGGCTCGGGAGACCCAGTACTTC. As protein: CASSLGGGARETQYF.